This T cell receptor (beta chain) comes out of a study of cytomegalovirus exposure and HLA in healthy donors. V shed 7 bases and J shed 6 bases, with 16 bases lying between them. The CDR3 consists of 14 residues. Germline assignment: CDR1 SGHRS and CDR2 YFSETQ. The PCR made use of 60 Vbeta and 13 Jbeta primers. TCRdb keeps only in-frame clones here, not all; method: immunoSEQ multiplex PCR. The table records about 170,000 clones, 75% to 85% of them present only once. The genes are TRBV5-1 and TRBJ2-2, with D maybe TRBD2 (5 bases). This clonotype originated in a woman between 45 and 65 years old in good health and CMV-seronegative. Input material: PBMCs. The CDR3 sequence is CASGPRGGPGELFF. CDR3 DNA: TGCGCCAGCGGCCCACGCGGAGGCCCCGGGGAGCTGTTTTTT.